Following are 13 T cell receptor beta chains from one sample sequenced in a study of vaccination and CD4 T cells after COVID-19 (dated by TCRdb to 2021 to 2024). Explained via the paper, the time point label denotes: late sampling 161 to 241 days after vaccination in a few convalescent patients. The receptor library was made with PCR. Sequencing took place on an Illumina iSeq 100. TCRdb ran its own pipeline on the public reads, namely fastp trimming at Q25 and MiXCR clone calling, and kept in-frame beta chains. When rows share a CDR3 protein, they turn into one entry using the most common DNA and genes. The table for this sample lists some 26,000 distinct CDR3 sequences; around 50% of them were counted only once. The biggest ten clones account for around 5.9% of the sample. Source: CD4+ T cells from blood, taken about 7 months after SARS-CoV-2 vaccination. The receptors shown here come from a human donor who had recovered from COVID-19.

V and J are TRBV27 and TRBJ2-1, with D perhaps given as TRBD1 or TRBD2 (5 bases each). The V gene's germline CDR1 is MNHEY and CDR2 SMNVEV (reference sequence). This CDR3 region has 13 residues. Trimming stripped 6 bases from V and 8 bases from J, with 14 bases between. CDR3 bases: TGTGCCAGCAGCCGAGGTTGGGGGTATGAGCAGTTCTTC. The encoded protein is CASSRGWGYEQFF.

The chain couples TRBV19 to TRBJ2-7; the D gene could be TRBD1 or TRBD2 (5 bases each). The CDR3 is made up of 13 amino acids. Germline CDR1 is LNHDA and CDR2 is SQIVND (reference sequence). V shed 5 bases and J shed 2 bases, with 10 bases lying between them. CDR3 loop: CASSARGPYEQYF. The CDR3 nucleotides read TGTGCCAGTAGTGCACGGGGACCCTACGAGCAGTACTTC.

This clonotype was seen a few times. CDR3 sequence reads: CASSPPRESGELFF. The DNA of the CDR3 is TGTGCCAGCAGTCCACCTCGTGAGTCCGGGGAGCTGTTTTTT. The chain combines TRBV28 with TRBJ2-2; D is uncertain. CDR3 length: 14 amino acids. Trimming shortened V by 5 bases and J by 6 bases, and 13 bases separated the two germline ends. The germline gives CDR1 MDHEN, CDR2 SYDVKM.

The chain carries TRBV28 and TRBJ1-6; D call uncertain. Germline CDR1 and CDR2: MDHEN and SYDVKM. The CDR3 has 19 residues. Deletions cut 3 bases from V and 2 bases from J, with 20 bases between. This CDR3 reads CASSFLSVDGSTYNSPLHF. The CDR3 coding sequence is TGTGCCAGCAGTTTCTTGTCGGTAGACGGTTCAACCTATAATTCACCCCTCCACTTT. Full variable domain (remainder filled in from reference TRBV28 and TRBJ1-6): DVKVTQSSRYLVKRTGEKVFLECVQDMDHENMFWYRQDPGLGLRLIYFSYDVKMKEKGDIPEGYSVSREKKERFSLILESASTNQTSMYLCASSFLSVDGSTYNSPLHFGNGTRLTVT.

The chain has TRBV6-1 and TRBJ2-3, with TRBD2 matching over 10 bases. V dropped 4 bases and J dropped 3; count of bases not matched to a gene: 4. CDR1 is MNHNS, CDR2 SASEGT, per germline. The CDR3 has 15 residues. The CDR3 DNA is TGTGCCAGCAGTGTGCTAGCGGGAGAAACAGATACGCAGTATTTT. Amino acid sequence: CASSVLAGETDTQYF.

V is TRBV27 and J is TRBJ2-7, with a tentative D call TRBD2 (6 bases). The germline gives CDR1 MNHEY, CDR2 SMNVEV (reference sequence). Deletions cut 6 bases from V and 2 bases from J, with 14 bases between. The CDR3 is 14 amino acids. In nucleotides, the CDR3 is TGTGCCAGCAGGGCGACTAGTGCTGCCTACGAGCAGTACTTC. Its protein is CASRATSAAYEQYF.

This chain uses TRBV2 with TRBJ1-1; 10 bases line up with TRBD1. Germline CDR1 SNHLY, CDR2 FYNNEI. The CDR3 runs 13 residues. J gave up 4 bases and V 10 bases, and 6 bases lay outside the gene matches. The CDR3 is CATIRTGGTEAFF. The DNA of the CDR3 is TGTGCCACCATCAGGACAGGGGGCACTGAAGCTTTCTTT. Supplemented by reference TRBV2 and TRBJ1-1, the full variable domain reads EPEVTQTPSHQVTQMGQEVILRCVPISNHLYFYWYRQILGQKVEFLVSFYNNEISEKSEIFDDQFSVERPDGSNFTLKIRSTKLEDSAMYFCATIRTGGTEAFFGQGTRLTVV.

The CDR3 sequence: CASRNGGGYEQYF. The CDR3 DNA reads as TGTGCCAGTAGAAACGGAGGGGGCTACGAGCAGTACTTC. V and J are TRBV19 and TRBJ2-7, with D tentatively TRBD1 or TRBD2 (6 bases each). Looked up from germline, CDR1 is LNHDA and CDR2 is SQIVND (reference sequence). The CDR3 covers 13 residues. Between the trimmed V and J ends, which lost 6 bases and 3 bases, there was a span of 12 bases.

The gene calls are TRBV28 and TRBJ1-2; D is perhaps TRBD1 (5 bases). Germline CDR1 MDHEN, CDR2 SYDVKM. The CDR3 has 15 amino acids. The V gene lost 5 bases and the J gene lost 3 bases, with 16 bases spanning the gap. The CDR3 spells CASSGQGRIYYGYTF. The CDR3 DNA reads TGTGCCAGCAGTGGGCAGGGACGAATTTACTATGGCTACACCTTC.

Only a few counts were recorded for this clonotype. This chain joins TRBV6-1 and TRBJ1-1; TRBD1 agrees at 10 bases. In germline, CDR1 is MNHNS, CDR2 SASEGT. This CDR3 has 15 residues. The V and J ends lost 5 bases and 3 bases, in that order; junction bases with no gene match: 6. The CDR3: CASSIRQGADTEAFF. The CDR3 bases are TGTGCCAGCAGTATCCGACAGGGGGCAGACACTGAAGCTTTCTTT.

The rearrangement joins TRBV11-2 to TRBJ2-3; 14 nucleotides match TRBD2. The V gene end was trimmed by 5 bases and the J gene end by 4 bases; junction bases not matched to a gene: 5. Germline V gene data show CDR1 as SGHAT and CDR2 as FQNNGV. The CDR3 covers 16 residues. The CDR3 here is CASSDGTSGSSDTQYF. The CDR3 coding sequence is TGTGCCAGCAGCGACGGGACTAGCGGGAGTTCAGATACGCAGTATTTT.

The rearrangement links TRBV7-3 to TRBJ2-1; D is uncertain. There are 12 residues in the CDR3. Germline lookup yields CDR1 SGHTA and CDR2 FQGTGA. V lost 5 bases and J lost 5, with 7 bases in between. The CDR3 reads CASSDGHNEQFF. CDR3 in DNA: TGTGCCAGCAGCGACGGGCACAATGAGCAGTTCTTC.

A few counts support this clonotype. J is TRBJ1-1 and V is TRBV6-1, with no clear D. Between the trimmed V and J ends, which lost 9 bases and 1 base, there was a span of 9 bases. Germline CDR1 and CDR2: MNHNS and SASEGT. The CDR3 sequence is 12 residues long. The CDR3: CASIVGNTEAFF. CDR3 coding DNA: TGTGCCAGTATTGTGGGGAACACTGAAGCTTTCTTT.